This T cell receptor (beta chain) was found in a study of post-analysis software for immune sequencing data. Unique molecular identifiers had been added to the TCR beta cDNA libraries. One entry per CDR3 protein results from TCRdb running MiXCR on the PCR reads. The table shows hundreds of thousands of distinct CDR3 sequences, with 30% occurring only once. Worth noting for this clonotype: Its antigen is still unknown.

The CDR3 loop spans 15 amino acids. Looked up from germline, CDR1 is LGHDT and CDR2 is YNNKEL (reference sequence). V was shortened by 0 bases and J by 3 bases, with 12 bases between the two germline ends. General study findings and limits: Significantly lower normalized Chao1 diversity was found in patients with multiple sclerosis relative to controls. The study found TRBV5-6, TRBV5-1 and TRBV20-1 among 5 or 6 TRBV segments more frequent in patients than controls.

The chain is built from TRBV3-1 and TRBJ2-7, with D possibly TRBD2 on 5 matching bases. This clonotype originated in a girl aged 10 to 17 with multiple sclerosis. Input material: blood. The CDR3 here is CASSQDLEGSYEQYF. Here the CDR3 DNA reads TGTGCCAGCAGCCAAGATCTAGAGGGCAGCTACGAGCAGTACTTC.